This T cell receptor (beta chain) was captured by sequencing in a study of brain T cells in children with intractable seizures (dated by TCRdb to the early 2020s). The study in broad terms: A NanoString immunology panel was first used to screen resected brain tissue from roughly 56 pediatric epilepsy surgery cases for immune gene transcripts. Among the roughly 12 selected surgery cases, pre-surgery blood was additionally sequenced for eight, leaving four cases with brain tissue only.

What this sample's time point label stands for: resected brain tissue, or blood drawn just prior to surgery. The surgery cases showing the highest brain T cell transcript signatures were chosen for TCR beta chain sequencing of brain tissue and, when available, of blood. Before surgery, the patients had been given at least one anti-epileptic drug. The TCR-sequenced patients were children whose drug-resistant epilepsy was caused by tuberous sclerosis complex, focal cortical dysplasia, Rasmussen encephalitis or hemimegalencephaly. Bulk genomic DNA was isolated from unsorted brain tissue and whole blood using the Monarch genomic DNA purification kit. Note on this clone: What antigen it recognizes has not been identified. No base quality information exists; no much larger clone differs at one position.

The immunoSEQ assay was applied to genomic DNA to generate the TCR beta chain sequences. As for the authors' bioinformatics: Any CDR3 sequence that did not begin with the conserved framework cysteine at position 104 was removed by hand. To get clonality, the normalized Shannon's Diversity Index was subtracted from one, giving values from 0 (maximal diversity) to 1 (oligoclonal). Chi-squared comparison-of-proportions tests were used to check whether the frequency of the same CDR3 differed between samples, for example brain versus blood. Public clonotypes were found through immuneACCESS searches, while the VDJdb browser was used to judge similarity to known antiviral clonotypes. TCRdb limited this immuneACCESS table to in-frame rearrangements with V and J called. A share of clones is missing; checked studies link under half to unresolved V genes, and the rest is unexplained. The V and J calls and clone size are taken from that table; D and trimming were inferred from the DNA. The sample yields approximately 41,000 clones; 75% to 95% were counted once. Roughly 6.3% of the sample goes to the ten largest clones.

The full study reports these points: Because sequencing depth was different between pre-surgery and post-surgery blood, clones absent from the pre-surgery sample may reflect undersampling. The patients' HCMV serostatus was not known, and viral specificity was inferred solely from CDR3 sequence similarity.

Specimen: peripheral blood, collected at surgery. The TCR was taken from a girl aged 2-10 years with tuberous sclerosis and intractable seizures.

The DNA sequence follows: TGTGCCAGCAGAGATGGGGTAGCGGAGTACAATGAGCAGTTCTTC. This is translated as CASRDGVAEYNEQFF. The chain is encoded by TRBV2 joined to TRBJ2-1; the D segment could be TRBD2, given 6 matching bases. The CDR3, from cysteine to phenylalanine, totals 15 residues. The kept DNA is CDR3 alone, 45 bases in frame from the first base. From a lookup of the germline V gene, CDR1 and CDR2 are SNHLY and FYNNEI. Trimming costs V 6 bases and J 4 bases, and their ends lie 16 bases apart. Outside the CDR3, residues come from the reference TRBV2 and TRBJ2-1 proteins, so the full variable domain is: EPEVTQTPSHQVTQMGQEVILRCVPISNHLYFYWYRQILGQKVEFLVSFYNNEISEKSEIFDDQFSVERPDGSNFTLKIRSTKLEDSAMYFCASRDGVAEYNEQFFGPGTRLTVL.